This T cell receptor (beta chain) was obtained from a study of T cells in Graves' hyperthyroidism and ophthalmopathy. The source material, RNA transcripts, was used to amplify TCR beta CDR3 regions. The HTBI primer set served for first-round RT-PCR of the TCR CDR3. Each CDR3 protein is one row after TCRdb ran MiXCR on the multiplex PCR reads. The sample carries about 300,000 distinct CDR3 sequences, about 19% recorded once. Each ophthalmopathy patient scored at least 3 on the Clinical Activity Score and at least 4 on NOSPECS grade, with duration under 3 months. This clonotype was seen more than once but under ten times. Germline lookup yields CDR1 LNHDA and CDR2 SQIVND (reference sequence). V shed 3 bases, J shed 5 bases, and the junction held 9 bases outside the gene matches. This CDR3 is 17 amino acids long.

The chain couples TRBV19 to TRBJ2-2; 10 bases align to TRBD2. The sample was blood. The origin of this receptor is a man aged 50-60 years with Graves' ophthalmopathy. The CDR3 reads CASSIALAGDRTGELFF. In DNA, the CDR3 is TGTGCCAGTAGTATCGCTCTAGCGGGAGATAGGACCGGGGAGCTGTTTTTT.